This is a list of T cell receptor beta chains from one sample in a study of cytomegalovirus exposure and HLA in healthy donors. Clones were sequenced by immunoSEQ multiplex PCR, and TCRdb holds only the in-frame ones, with some missing. The profile shows approximately 150,000 clones, under 85% of them singletons. Specimen: PBMCs. Every receptor here comes from a human donor in good health. Each CDR3 is given with its conserved first and last residue. A D gene is named only where the DNA matches it firmly.

>NA|TRBV7-2|TRBJ2-3
CASSLADSYTDTQYF
>NA|TRBV19|TRBJ2-7
CATTGGPQKDRQYF
>NA|TRBV9|TRBJ2-5
CASSQEAGETQYF
>NA|TRBV19|TRBJ1-6
CASRPGTSNSPLHF
>NA|TRBV7-8|TRBJ2-3
CASSLGGEADTQYF
>NA|TRBV29-1|TRBJ2-7
CSVVRGSYEQYF
>TRBD1|TRBV6-1|TRBJ2-7
CASNLDRVGEQYF
>NA|TRBV4-2|TRBJ1-6
CASSQAQGSNSPLHF
>TRBD1|TRBV6-1|TRBJ1-6
CASSSGTDRNSPLHF
>TRBD1|TRBV30|TRBJ1-2
CAWSSGQGISGYTF
>NA|TRBV5-1|TRBJ1-2
CASSQRTSNYGYTF
>NA|TRBV25-1|TRBJ2-5
CASSEFRGRGFETQYF
>TRBD1|TRBV19|TRBJ2-7
CASGGQAASSYEQYF
>NA|TRBV7-2|TRBJ1-5
CASSPGVAGQPQHF
>NA|TRBV29-1|TRBJ1-2
CSVDREPNGYTF
>NA|TRBV7-9|TRBJ1-4
CASTPTATNEKLFF
>NA|TRBV5-4|TRBJ1-1
CASSLVPFGMNTEAFF
>NA|TRBV27|TRBJ2-7
CASSRQVAYEQYF
>TRBD1|TRBV19|TRBJ2-5
CASSRDREETQYF
>TRBD1|TRBV5-1|TRBJ1-6
CAKIGGVTGGLGNSPLHF
>TRBD1|TRBV29-1|TRBJ1-2
CSGQGAYGYTF